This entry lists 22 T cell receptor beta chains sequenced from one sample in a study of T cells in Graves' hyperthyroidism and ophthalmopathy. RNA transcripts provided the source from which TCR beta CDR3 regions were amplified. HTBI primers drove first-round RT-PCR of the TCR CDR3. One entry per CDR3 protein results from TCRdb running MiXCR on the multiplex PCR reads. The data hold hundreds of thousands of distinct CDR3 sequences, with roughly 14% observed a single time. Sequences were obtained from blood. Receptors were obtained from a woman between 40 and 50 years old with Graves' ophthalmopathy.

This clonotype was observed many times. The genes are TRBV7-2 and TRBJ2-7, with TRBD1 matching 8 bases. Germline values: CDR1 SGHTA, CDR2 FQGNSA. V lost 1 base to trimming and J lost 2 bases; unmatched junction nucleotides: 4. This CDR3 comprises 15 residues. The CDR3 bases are TGTGCCAGCAGCTTAGTACGGGACAGGACCTACGAGCAGTACTTC. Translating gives CASSLVRDRTYEQYF. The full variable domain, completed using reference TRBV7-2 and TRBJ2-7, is GAGVSQSPSNKVTEKGKDVELRCDPISGHTALYWYRQSLGQGLEFLIYFQGNSAPDKSGLPSDRFSAERTGGSVSTLTIQRTQQEDSAVYLCASSLVRDRTYEQYFGPGTRLTVT.

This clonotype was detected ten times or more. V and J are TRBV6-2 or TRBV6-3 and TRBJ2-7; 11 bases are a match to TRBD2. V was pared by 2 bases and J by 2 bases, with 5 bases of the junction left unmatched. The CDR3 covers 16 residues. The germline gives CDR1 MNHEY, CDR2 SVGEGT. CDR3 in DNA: TGTGCCAGCAGTTACGGGCTAGCGGGAGGACCCTACGAGCAGTACTTC. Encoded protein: CASSYGLAGGPYEQYF.

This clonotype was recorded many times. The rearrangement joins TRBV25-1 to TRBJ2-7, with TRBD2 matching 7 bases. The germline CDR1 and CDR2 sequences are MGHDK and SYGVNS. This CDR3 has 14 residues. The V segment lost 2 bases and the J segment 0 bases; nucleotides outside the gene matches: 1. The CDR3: CASSEQRDSYEQYF. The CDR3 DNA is TGTGCCAGCAGTGAACAGCGGGACTCCTACGAGCAGTACTTC.

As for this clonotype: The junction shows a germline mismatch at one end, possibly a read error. The DNA of the CDR3 is TGTGCCAGCAGCCAATATGGTGGAGGGTCTGGAAACACCATGTATTTT. It is translated as CASSQYGGGSGNTMYF. The rearrangement joins TRBV14 to TRBJ1-3; D gene ambiguous. The CDR3 loop spans 16 amino acids. Looked up from germline, CDR1 is SGHDN and CDR2 is FVKESK.

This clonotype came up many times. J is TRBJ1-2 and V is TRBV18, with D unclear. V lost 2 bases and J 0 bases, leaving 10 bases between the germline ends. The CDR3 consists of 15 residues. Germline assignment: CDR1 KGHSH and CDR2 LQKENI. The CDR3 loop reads CASSPSSGPNYGYTF. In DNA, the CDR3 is TGTGCCAGCTCACCATCCTCAGGTCCTAACTATGGCTACACCTTC.

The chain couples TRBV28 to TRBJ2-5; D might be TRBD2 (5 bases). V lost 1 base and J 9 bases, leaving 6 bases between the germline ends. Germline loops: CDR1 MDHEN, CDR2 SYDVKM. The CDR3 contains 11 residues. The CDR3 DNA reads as TGTGCCAGCAGTTTATCCGGGGCCCAGTACTTC. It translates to CASSLSGAQYF. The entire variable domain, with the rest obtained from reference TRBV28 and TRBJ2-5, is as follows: DVKVTQSSRYLVKRTGEKVFLECVQDMDHENMFWYRQDPGLGLRLIYFSYDVKMKEKGDIPEGYSVSREKKERFSLILESASTNQTSMYLCASSLSGAQYFGPGTRLLVL.

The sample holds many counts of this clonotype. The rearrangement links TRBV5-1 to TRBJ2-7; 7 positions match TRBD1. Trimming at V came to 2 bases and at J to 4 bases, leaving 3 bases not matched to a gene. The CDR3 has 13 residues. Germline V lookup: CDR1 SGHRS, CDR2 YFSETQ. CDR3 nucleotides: TGCGCCAGCAGCTTCGGCAGGGGGTACGAGCAGTACTTC. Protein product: CASSFGRGYEQYF.

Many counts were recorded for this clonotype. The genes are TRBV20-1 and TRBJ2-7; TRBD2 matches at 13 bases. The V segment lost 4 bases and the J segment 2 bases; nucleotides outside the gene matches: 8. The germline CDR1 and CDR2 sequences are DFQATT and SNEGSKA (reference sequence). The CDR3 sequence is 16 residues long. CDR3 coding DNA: TGCAGTGCTATTAACCCGGGACTAGCGGGAACCTACGAGCAGTACTTC. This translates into CSAINPGLAGTYEQYF.

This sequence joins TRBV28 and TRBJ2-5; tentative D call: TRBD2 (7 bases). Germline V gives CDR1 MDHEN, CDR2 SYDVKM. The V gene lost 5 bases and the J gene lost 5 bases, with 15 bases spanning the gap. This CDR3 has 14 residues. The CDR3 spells CASSRGAVVETQYF. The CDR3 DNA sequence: TGTGCCAGCAGTCGGGGGGCGGTTGTGGAGACCCAGTACTTC.

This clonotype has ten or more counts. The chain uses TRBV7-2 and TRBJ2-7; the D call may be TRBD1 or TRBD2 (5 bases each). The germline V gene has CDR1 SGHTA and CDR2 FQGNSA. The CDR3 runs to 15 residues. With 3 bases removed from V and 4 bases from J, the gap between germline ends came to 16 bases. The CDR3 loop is CASSFLGTGKYEQYF. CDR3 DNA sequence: TGTGCCAGCAGCTTCCTAGGGACGGGAAAATACGAGCAGTACTTC.

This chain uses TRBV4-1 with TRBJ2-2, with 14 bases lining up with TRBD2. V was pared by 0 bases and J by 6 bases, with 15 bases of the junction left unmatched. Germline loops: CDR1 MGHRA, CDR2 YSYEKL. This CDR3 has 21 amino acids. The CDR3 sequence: CASSQDEGTSGRRNVAGELFF. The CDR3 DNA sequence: TGCGCCAGCAGCCAAGATGAAGGGACTAGCGGGAGACGTAATGTCGCCGGGGAGCTGTTTTTT.

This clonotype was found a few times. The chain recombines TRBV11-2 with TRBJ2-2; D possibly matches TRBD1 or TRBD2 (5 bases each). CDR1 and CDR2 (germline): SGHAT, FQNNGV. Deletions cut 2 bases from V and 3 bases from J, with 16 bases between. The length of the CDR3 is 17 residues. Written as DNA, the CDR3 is TGTGCCAGCAGCTTAAATGGGGGAAGTGGCGACACCGGGGAGCTGTTTTTT. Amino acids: CASSLNGGSGDTGELFF.

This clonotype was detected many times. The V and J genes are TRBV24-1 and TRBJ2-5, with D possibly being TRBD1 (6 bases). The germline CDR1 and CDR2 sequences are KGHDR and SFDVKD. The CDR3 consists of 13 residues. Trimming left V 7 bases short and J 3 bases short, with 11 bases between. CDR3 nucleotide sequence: TGTGCCACCAGAAGGACAGCAGAAGAGACCCAGTACTTC. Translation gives CATRRTAEETQYF.

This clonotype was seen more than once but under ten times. The CDR3 region has the DNA TGTGCCAGCAGCCAAGATGTCCCCGCCTCTGGAAACACCATATATTTT. Translating gives CASSQDVPASGNTIYF. This rearrangement joins TRBV4-2 to TRBJ1-3; no reliable D call. Germline CDR1 reads LGHNA; CDR2 reads YNFKEQ. The CDR3 consists of 16 residues. The V and J ends lost 0 bases and 0 bases respectively, with 9 bases between them.

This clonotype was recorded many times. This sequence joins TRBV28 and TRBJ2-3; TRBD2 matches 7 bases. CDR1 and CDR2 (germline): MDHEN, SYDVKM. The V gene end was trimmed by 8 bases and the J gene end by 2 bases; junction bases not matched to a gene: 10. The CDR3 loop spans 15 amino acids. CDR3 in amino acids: CASSGRVGFTDTQYF. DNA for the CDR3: TGTGCCAGCTCGGGGAGGGTGGGGTTCACAGATACGCAGTATTTT. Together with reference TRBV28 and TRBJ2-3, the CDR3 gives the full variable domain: DVKVTQSSRYLVKRTGEKVFLECVQDMDHENMFWYRQDPGLGLRLIYFSYDVKMKEKGDIPEGYSVSREKKERFSLILESASTNQTSMYLCASSGRVGFTDTQYFGPGTRLTVL.

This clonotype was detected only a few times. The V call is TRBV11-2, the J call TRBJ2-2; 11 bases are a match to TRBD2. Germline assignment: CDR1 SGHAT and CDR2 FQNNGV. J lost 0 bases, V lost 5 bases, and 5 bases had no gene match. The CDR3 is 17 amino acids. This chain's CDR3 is CASSITSGSANTGELFF. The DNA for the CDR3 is TGTGCCAGCAGCATAACTAGCGGGAGCGCGAACACCGGGGAGCTGTTTTTT.

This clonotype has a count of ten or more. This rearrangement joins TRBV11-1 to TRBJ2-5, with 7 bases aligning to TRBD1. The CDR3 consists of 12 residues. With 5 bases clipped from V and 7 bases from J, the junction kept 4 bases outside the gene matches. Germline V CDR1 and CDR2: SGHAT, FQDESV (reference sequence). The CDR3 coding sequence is TGTGCCAGCAGCGGTACAGGGGTGACCCAGTACTTC. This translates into CASSGTGVTQYF.

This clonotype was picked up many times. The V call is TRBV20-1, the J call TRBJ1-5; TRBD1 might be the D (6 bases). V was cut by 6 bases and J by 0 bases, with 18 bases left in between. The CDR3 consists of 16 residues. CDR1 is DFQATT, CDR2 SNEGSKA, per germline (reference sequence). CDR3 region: CSARPDRSYSNQPQHF. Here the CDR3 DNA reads TGCAGTGCAAGGCCGGACAGATCATATAGCAATCAGCCCCAGCATTTT.

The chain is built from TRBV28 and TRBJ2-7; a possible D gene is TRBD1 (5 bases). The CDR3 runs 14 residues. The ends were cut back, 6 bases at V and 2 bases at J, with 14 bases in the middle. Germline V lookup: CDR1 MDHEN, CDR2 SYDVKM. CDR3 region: CASSPHRLPYEQYF. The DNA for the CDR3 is TGTGCCAGCAGCCCCCACAGGTTACCCTACGAGCAGTACTTC. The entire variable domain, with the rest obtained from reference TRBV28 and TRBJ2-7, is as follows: DVKVTQSSRYLVKRTGEKVFLECVQDMDHENMFWYRQDPGLGLRLIYFSYDVKMKEKGDIPEGYSVSREKKERFSLILESASTNQTSMYLCASSPHRLPYEQYFGPGTRLTVT.

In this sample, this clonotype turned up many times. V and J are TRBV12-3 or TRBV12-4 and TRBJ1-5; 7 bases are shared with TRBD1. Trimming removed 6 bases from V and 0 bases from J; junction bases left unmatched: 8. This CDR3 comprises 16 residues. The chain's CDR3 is CASSGQVWDSNQPQHF. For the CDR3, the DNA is TGTGCCAGCAGCGGACAGGTTTGGGATAGCAATCAGCCCCAGCATTTT.

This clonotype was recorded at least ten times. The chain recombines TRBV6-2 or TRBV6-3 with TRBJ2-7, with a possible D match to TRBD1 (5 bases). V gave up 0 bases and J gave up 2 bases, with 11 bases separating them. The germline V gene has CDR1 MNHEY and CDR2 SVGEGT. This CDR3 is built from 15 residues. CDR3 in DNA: TGTGCCAGCAGTTACTCGTGGCAGGGTACCTACGAGCAGTACTTC. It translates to CASSYSWQGTYEQYF.

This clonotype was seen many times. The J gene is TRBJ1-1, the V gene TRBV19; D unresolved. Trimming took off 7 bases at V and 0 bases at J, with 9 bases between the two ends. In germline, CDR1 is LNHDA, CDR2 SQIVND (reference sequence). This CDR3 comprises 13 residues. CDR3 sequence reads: CASTPPVNTEAFF. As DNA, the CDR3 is TGTGCCAGTACCCCTCCAGTGAACACTGAAGCTTTCTTT. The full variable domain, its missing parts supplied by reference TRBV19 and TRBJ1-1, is DGGITQSPKYLFRKEGQNVTLSCEQNLNHDAMYWYRQDPGQGLRLIYYSQIVNDFQKGDIAEGYSVSREKKESFPLTVTSAQKNPTAFYLCASTPPVNTEAFFGQGTRLTVV.